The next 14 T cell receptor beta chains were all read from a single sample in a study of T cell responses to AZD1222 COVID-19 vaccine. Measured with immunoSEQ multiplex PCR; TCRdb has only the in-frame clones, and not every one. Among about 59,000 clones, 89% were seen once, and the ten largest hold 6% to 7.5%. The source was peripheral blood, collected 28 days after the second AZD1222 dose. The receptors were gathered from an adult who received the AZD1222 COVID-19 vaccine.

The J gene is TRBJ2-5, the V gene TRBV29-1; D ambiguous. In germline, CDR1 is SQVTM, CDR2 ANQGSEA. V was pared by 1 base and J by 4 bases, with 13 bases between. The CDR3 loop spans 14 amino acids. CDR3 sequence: CSVEVPERIETQYF. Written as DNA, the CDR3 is TGCAGCGTTGAAGTCCCAGAGAGGATAGAGACCCAGTACTTC.

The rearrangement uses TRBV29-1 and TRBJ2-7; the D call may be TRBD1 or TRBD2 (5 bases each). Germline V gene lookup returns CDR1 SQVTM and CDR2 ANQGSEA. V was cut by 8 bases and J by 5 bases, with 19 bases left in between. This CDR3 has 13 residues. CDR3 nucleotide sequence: TGCAGCTCAATCCGGGCAGGGACCGACGAGCAGTACTTC. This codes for CSSIRAGTDEQYF.

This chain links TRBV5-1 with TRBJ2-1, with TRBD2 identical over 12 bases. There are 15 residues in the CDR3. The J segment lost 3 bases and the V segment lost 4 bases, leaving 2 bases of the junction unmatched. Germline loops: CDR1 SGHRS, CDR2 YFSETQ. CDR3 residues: CASSVTSGSYNEQFF. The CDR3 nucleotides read TGCGCCAGCAGCGTGACTAGCGGGAGCTACAATGAGCAGTTCTTC.

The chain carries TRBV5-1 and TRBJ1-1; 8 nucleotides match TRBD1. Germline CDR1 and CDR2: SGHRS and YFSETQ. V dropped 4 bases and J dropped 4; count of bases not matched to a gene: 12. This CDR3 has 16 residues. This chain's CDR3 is CASSPGQGGVITEAFF. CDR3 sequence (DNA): TGCGCCAGCAGCCCAGGACAGGGTGGGGTGATCACTGAAGCTTTCTTT.

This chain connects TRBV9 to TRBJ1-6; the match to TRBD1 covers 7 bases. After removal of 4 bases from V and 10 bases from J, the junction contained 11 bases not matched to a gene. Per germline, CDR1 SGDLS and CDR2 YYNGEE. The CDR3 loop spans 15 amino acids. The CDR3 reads CASSPRQGSSSPLHF. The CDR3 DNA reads TGTGCCAGCAGCCCACGACAGGGAAGTTCCTCACCCCTCCACTTT.

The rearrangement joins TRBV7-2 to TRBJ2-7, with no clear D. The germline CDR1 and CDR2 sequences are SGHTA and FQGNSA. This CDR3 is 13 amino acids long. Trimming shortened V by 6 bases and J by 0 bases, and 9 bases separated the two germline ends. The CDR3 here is CASRNSLSYEQYF. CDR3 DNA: TGTGCCAGCAGGAATTCCCTCTCCTACGAGCAGTACTTC. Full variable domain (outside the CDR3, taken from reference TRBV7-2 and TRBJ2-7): GAGVSQSPSNKVTEKGKDVELRCDPISGHTALYWYRQSLGQGLEFLIYFQGNSAPDKSGLPSDRFSAERTGGSVSTLTIQRTQQEDSAVYLCASRNSLSYEQYFGPGTRLTVT.

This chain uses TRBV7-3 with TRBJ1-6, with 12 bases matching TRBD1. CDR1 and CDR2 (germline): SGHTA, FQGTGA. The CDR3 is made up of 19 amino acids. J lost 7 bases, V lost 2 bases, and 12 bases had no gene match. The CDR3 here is CASSLSGTGGWMKNSPLHF. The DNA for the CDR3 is TGTGCCAGCAGCTTATCCGGGACAGGGGGCTGGATGAAAAATTCACCCCTCCACTTT. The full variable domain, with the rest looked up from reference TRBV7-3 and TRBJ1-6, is GAGVSQTPSNKVTEKGKYVELRCDPISGHTALYWYRQSLGQGPEFLIYFQGTGAADDSGLPNDRFFAVRPEGSVSTLKIQRTERGDSAVYLCASSLSGTGGWMKNSPLHFGNGTRLTVT.

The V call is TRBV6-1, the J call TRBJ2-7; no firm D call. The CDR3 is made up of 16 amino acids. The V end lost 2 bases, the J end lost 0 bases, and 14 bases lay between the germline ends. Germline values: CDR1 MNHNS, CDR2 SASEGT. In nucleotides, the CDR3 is TGTGCCAGCAGTGAACAACAACTTACCAACTCCTACGAGCAGTACTTC. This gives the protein CASSEQQLTNSYEQYF.

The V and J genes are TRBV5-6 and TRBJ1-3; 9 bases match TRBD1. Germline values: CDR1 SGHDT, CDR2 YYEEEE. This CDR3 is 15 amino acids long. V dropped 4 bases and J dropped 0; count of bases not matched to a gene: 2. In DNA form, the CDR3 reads TGTGCCAGCAGCACGGACAGGGGCTCTGGAAACACCATATATTTT. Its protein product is CASSTDRGSGNTIYF. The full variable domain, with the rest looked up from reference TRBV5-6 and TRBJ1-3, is DAGVTQSPTHLIKTRGQQVTLRCSPKSGHDTVSWYQQALGQGPQFIFQYYEEEERQRGNFPDRFSGHQFPNYSSELNVNALLLGDSALYLCASSTDRGSGNTIYFGEGSWLTVV.

CDR3 residues: CATLVGGAGTEAFF. Written as DNA, the CDR3 is TGTGCCACCTTGGTGGGAGGGGCAGGAACTGAAGCTTTCTTT. The chain uses TRBV6-6 and TRBJ1-1; tentative D call: TRBD1 (5 bases). This CDR3 is built from 14 residues. Germline CDR1 and CDR2: MNHNY and SVGAGI (reference sequence). Trimming left V 10 bases short and J 5 bases short, with 20 bases between.

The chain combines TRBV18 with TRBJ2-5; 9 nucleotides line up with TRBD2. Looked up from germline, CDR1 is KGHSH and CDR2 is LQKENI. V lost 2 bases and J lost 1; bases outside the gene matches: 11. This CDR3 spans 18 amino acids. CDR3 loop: CASSPGNAGGILQETQYF. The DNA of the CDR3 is TGTGCCAGCTCACCAGGAAACGCGGGAGGGATCCTCCAAGAGACCCAGTACTTC.

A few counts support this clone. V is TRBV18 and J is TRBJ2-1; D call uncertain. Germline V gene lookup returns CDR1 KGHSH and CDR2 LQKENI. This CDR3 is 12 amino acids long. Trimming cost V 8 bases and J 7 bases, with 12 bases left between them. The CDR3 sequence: CASQGPQNEQFF. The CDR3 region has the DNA TGTGCCAGCCAAGGGCCTCAAAATGAGCAGTTCTTC.

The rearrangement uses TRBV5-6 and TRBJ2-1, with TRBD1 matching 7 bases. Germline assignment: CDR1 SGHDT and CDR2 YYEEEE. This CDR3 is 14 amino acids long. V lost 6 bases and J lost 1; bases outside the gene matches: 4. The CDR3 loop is CASILQGSYNEQFF. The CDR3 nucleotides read TGTGCCAGCATATTACAGGGGTCCTACAATGAGCAGTTCTTC.

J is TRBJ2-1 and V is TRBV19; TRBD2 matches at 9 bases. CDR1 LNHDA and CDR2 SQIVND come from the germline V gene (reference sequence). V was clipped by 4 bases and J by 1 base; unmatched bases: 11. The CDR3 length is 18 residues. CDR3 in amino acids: CASSTLRTSVLSYNEQFF. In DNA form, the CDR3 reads TGTGCCAGTAGTACCCTCCGGACTAGCGTACTGTCCTACAATGAGCAGTTCTTC. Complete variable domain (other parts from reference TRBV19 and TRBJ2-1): DGGITQSPKYLFRKEGQNVTLSCEQNLNHDAMYWYRQDPGQGLRLIYYSQIVNDFQKGDIAEGYSVSREKKESFPLTVTSAQKNPTAFYLCASSTLRTSVLSYNEQFFGPGTRLTVL.